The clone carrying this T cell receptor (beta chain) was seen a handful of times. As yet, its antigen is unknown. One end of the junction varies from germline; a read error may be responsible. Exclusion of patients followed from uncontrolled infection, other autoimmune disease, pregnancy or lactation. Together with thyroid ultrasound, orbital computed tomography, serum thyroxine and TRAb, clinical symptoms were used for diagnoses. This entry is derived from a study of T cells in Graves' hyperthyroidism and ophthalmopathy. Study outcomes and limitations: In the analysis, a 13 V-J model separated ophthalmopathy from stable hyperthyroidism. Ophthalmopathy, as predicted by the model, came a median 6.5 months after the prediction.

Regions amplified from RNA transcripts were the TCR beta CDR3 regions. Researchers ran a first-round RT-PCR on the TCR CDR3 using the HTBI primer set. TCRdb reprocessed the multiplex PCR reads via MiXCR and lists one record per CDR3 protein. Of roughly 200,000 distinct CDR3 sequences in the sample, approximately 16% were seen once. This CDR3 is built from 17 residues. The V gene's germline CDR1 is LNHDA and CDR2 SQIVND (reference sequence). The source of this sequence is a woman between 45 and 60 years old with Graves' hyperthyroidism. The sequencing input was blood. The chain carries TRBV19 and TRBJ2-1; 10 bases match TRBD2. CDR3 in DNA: TGTGCCAGTAATATAGATCGACTAGCGGGTAACTACAATGAGCAGTTCTTC. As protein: CASNIDRLAGNYNEQFF.